These T cell receptor beta chains were read from a single sample in a study of blood T cell repertoires in COVID-19. Only in-frame clones appear in the TCRdb table, and some are missing; sequencing was by immunoSEQ multiplex PCR. The sample carries about 300,000 clones, roughly 90% recorded once. Sequencing input: peripheral blood. The receptors here all came from a man aged 18 to 29 who had recovered from COVID-19. CDR3s include the opening cysteine and the closing phenylalanine or tryptophan. Each record gives: D gene, J gene, clone size, V gene, CDR3 protein, CDR3 DNA. A D gene is named only where the DNA matches it firmly. Size is omitted from some rows. Given values are once, few, many or a class for expanded clones.

>TRBD1|TRBJ1-4|-|TRBV2
CASSRTGATNEKLFF
TGTGCCAGCAGTAGGACAGGGGCCACTAATGAAAAACTGTTTTTT
>-|TRBJ1-2|-|TRBV3-1/TRBV3-2
CASSQDRKGGWHGYTF
TGTGCCAGCAGCCAAGATCGAAAGGGAGGGTGGCATGGCTACACCTTC
>-|TRBJ2-5|-|TRBV9
CASSGASQETQYF
TGTGCCAGCAGCGGGGCCTCTCAAGAGACCCAGTACTTC
>TRBD1|TRBJ1-3|-|TRBV5-6
CASSFSGQGQDF
TGTGCCAGCAGCTTCTCAGGACAGGGGCAGGATTTT
>-|TRBJ2-7|-|TRBV5-8
CASRKGRETYEQYF
TGTGCCAGCAGGAAGGGACGGGAGACCTACGAGCAGTACTTC
>TRBD2|TRBJ2-1|-|TRBV5-6
CASSLVTSGRENNEQFF
TGTGCCAGCAGCTTGGTTACTAGCGGGAGAGAAAACAATGAGCAGTTCTTC
>-|TRBJ2-3|-|TRBV5-1
CASSLAGQRTARDTQYF
TGCGCCAGCAGCTTGGCCGGTCAAAGGACAGCCCGAGATACGCAGTATTTT
>TRBD2|TRBJ2-1|-|TRBV5-4
CASSQSGRSYNEQFF
TGTGCCAGCAGCCAAAGCGGGAGATCCTACAATGAGCAGTTCTTC
>-|TRBJ2-2|-|TRBV7-6
CASSLGAEPTTGELFF
TGTGCCAGCAGCTTAGGGGCAGAGCCAACTACCGGGGAGCTGTTTTTT
>-|TRBJ2-5|-|TRBV3-1/TRBV3-2
CASSQGLAGETQYF
TGTGCCAGCAGCCAAGGGCTAGCTGGGGAGACCCAGTACTTC
>TRBD2|TRBJ2-5|few|TRBV4-3
CASSREKAGAHQETQYF
TGCGCCAGCAGCCGGGAGAAAGCGGGGGCTCACCAAGAGACCCAGTACTTC
>-|TRBJ1-2|-|TRBV2
CASLPAGYTF
TGTGCCAGCCTCCCAGCGGGCTACACCTTC
>-|TRBJ2-1|-|TRBV12-3/TRBV12-4
CASSHRDNEQFF
TGTGCCAGCAGCCACAGGGACAATGAGCAGTTCTTC
>-|TRBJ1-4|-|TRBV19
CASSIGASVNEKLFF
TGTGCCAGTAGTATCGGAGCTTCAGTTAATGAAAAACTGTTTTTT
>-|TRBJ2-5|-|TRBV7-2
CASSLVLDFRETQYF
TGTGCCAGCAGCTTAGTTTTGGACTTTCGGGAGACCCAGTACTTC
>TRBD1|TRBJ2-7|-|TRBV5-5
CASSHRGPTYEQYF
TGTGCCAGCAGCCACAGGGGGCCCACCTACGAGCAGTACTTC
>-|TRBJ1-5|-|TRBV21-1
CASSKALRRGGGQPQHF
TGTGCCAGCAGCAAAGCCCTACGGAGGGGAGGGGGTCAGCCCCAGCATTTT
>-|TRBJ1-2|-|TRBV25-1
CASSESPAEGYTF
TGTGCCAGCAGTGAATCCCCCGCTGAGGGCTACACCTTC
>-|TRBJ2-7|-|TRBV12-3/TRBV12-4
CASSLAPGEQYF
TGTGCCAGCAGTTTAGCGCCAGGGGAGCAGTACTTC
>-|TRBJ1-1|-|TRBV10-3
CATHRVPAFGTEAFF
TGTGCCACTCACCGGGTTCCAGCTTTTGGCACTGAAGCTTTCTTT
>TRBD1|TRBJ1-2|-|TRBV7-8
CASSWDSNYGYTF
TGTGCCAGCAGCTGGGACAGTAACTATGGCTACACCTTC
>TRBD1|TRBJ1-6|-|TRBV19
CASSFGQGAYSPLHF
TGTGCCAGTAGTTTCGGGCAGGGGGCTTATTCACCCCTCCACTTT
>TRBD1|TRBJ2-1|-|TRBV11-3
CASSSSGTGSSNEQFF
TGTGCCAGCAGCAGCTCCGGGACAGGGTCCTCCAATGAGCAGTTCTTC
>TRBD1|TRBJ1-6|-|TRBV19
CASSTGGDYNSPLHF
TGTGCCAGTAGTACAGGGGGCGACTATAATTCACCCCTCCACTTT
>TRBD1|TRBJ1-2|-|TRBV4-1
CASSQGTGVYGYTF
TGCGCCAGCAGCCAGGGGACAGGGGTCTATGGCTACACCTTC
>TRBD1|TRBJ1-1|-|TRBV20-1
CSASGTGTSTEAFF
TGCAGTGCTAGTGGGACAGGGACTTCGACTGAAGCTTTCTTT